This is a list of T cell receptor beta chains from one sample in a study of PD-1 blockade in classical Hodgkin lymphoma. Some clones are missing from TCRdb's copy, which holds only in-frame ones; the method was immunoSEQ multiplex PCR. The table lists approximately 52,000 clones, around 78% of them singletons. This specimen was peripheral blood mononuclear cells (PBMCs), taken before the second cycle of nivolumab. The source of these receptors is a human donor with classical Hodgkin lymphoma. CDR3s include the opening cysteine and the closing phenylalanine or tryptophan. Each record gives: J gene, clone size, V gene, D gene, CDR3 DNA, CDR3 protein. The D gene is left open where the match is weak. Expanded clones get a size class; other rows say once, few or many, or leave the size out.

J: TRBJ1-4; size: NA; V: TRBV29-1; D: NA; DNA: TGCAGCGCCTCCCTACAGGGAGAAGGTGAAAAACTGTTTTTT; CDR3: CSASLQGEGEKLFF
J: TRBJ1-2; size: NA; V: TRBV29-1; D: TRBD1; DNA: TGCAGCGTGACAGGGGGGGGCCAGGATGGCTACACCTTC; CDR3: CSVTGGGQDGYTF
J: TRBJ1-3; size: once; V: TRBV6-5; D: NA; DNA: TGTGCCAGCAGGTGGCGGGGGGAAGTCGGAAACACCATATATTTT; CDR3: CASRWRGEVGNTIYF
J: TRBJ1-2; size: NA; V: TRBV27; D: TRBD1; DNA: TGTGCCAGCAGTTTCCGACAGGGGGCGAACTCTGGCTACACCTTC; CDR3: CASSFRQGANSGYTF
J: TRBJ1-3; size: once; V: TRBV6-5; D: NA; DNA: TGTGCCAGCAGTCGGGACTCTGGAAACACCATATATTTT; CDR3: CASSRDSGNTIYF
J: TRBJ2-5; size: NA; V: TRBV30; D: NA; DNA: TGTGCCTGGGACAGGTCCTCCGAGACCCAGTACTTC; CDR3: CAWDRSSETQYF
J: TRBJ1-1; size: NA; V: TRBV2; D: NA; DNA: TGTGCCAGCAGCCTAACTGAAGCTTTCTTT; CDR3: CASSLTEAFF
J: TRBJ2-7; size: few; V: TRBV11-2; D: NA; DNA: TGTGCCAGCAGCTTGAAGGGGGAGAGCTCCTACGAGCAGTACTTC; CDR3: CASSLKGESSYEQYF
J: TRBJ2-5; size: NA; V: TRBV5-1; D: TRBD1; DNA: TGCGCCAGCAGCCGACCCCAGGGGGACGTCAGGGAGACCCAGTACTTC; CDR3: CASSRPQGDVRETQYF
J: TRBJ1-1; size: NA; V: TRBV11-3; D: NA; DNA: TGTGCCAGCAGCTTGAGGGGGAGAGGGACTGAAGCTTTCTTT; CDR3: CASSLRGRGTEAFF
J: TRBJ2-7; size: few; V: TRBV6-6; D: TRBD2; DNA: TGTGCCAGCAGTTACTTTGGGGAGGGGTCCTACGAGCAGTACTTC; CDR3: CASSYFGEGSYEQYF
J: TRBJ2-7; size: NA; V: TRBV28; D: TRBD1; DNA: TGTGCCAGCAGTGATAGACAGGGGTCCTACGAGCAGTACTTC; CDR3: CASSDRQGSYEQYF
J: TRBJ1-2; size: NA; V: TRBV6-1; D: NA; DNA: TGTGCCAGCAGTGAAGCACTGGCATTCTATGGCTACACCTTC; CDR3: CASSEALAFYGYTF
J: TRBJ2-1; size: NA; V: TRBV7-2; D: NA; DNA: TGTGCCAGCAGCTTATGGGCAGGTAACTCCTACAATGAGCAGTTCTTC; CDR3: CASSLWAGNSYNEQFF
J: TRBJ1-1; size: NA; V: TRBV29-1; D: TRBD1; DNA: TGCAGCGTTGCCGGACAGGGTGGCACTGAAGCTTTCTTT; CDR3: CSVAGQGGTEAFF
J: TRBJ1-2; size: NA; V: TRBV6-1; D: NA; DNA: TGTGCCAGCAGTGCAGGGGTAGGAGGGGACGGCTACACCTTC; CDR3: CASSAGVGGDGYTF
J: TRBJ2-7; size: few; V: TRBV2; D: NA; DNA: TGTGCCAGCAGTGGACAGGATACGAGGCAGTACTTC; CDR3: CASSGQDTRQYF
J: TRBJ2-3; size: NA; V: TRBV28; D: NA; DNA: TGTGCCAGCAGTTCTCGGAGGCTACTTAGCACAGATACGCAGTATTTT; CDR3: CASSSRRLLSTDTQYF
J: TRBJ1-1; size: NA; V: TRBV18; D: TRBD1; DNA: TGTGCCAGCTCAGGGGACAGGGGGGCTGAAGCTTTCTTT; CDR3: CASSGDRGAEAFF
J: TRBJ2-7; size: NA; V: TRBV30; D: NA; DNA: TGTGCCTGGAGGTTGGTACCCTCCTACGAGCAGTACTTC; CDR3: CAWRLVPSYEQYF
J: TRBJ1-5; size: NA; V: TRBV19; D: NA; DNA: TGTGCCAGTAGTATAGTCAGGGATAGCAATCAGCCCCAGCATTTT; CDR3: CASSIVRDSNQPQHF
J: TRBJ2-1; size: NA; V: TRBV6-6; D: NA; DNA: TGTGCCAGCAGAACCGGGGCCGGAGGGAATGAGCAGTTCTTC; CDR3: CASRTGAGGNEQFF
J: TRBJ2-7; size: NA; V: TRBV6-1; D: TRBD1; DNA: TGTGCCAGCAGCACCGGGGACAGGGGTTACGAGCAGTACTTC; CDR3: CASSTGDRGYEQYF
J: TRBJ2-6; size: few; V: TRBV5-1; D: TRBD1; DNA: TGCGCCAGCAGCTTCCAGGGGGCAGGAGGAGCGTCTGGGGCCAACGTCCTGACTTTC; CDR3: CASSFQGAGGASGANVLTF
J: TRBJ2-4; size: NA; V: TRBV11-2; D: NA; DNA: TGTGCCAGCAGCCAACGGACAGAAGAAAACATTCAGTACTTC; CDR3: CASSQRTEENIQYF
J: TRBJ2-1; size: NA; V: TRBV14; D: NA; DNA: TGTGCCAGCAGCCAAGCAATCCGGGGGAATGAGCAGTTCTTC; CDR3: CASSQAIRGNEQFF
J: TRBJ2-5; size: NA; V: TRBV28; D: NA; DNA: TGTGCCAGCAGTTTCGGGGATAGGGGGGTTGGGACCCAGTACTTC; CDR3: CASSFGDRGVGTQYF
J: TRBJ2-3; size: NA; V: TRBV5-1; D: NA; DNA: TGCGCCAGCAGCTCCCGCACAGATACGCAGTATTTT; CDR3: CASSSRTDTQYF
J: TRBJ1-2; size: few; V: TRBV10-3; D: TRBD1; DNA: TGTGCCATCAGTGACGGGGTCCAACAGGGGGTCTATGGCTACACCTTC; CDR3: CAISDGVQQGVYGYTF
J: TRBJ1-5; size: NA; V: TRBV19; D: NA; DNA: TGTGCCAGTAGCTCCAGACAGGATGGCAATCAGCCCCAGCATTTT; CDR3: CASSSRQDGNQPQHF
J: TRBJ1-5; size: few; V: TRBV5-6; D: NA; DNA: TGTGCCAGCAGCTTGGTGGGGGGGAAGCCCCAGCATTTT; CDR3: CASSLVGGKPQHF
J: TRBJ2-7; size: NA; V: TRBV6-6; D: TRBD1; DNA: TGTGCCAGCAGCCCTCGACAGGGTCCCTACGAGCAGTACTTC; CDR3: CASSPRQGPYEQYF